Listed below are T cell receptor beta chains from one sample, sequenced in a study of vaccination and CD4 T cells after COVID-19. TCRdb called the PCR reads again in MiXCR, with one record for every CDR3 protein. The sample consists of about 20,000 distinct CDR3 sequences, approximately 50% of them appearing once. These TCRs are of unknown antigen specificity. Sample: CD4+ T cells from blood, cultured in vitro. The receptor set was obtained from a human donor who had recovered from COVID-19. The CDR3 runs from the conserved cysteine through the conserved F or W. D genes are given only for firm matches. Expanded clones get a size class; other rows say once, few or many, or leave the size out.

abundance,j_gene,v_gene,d_gene,CDR3nt,CDR3aa
few,TRBJ2-2,TRBV6-4,TRBD1,TGTGCCAGCAGTGTCGGGACAGGGCTCGGCGGGGAGCTGTTTTTT,CASSVGTGLGGELFF
few,TRBJ2-7,TRBV19,TRBD2,TGTGCCAGTAGTGGGACTAGCGGGAGATCCGAGCAGTACTTC,CASSGTSGRSEQYF
.,TRBJ1-5,TRBV15,.,TGTGCCACCAGCAGTTATGGGGGTAGCAATCAGCCCCAGCATTTT,CATSSYGGSNQPQHF
.,TRBJ2-3,TRBV20-1,TRBD2,TGCAGTGCTAGACGGCTAGCGGGACCCACAGATACGCAGTATTTT,CSARRLAGPTDTQYF
.,TRBJ2-1,TRBV10-3,TRBD1,TGTGCCATCAGTGTGGACAGGGGTAGGAATGAGCAGTTCTTC,CAISVDRGRNEQFF
.,TRBJ1-1,TRBV10-3,TRBD1,TGTGCCATCAGAACAGGGGTCGAGAACACTGAAGCTTTCTTT,CAIRTGVENTEAFF
once,TRBJ2-7,TRBV4-1,TRBD2,TGCGCCAGCAGCCTCGAGGGACTAGCCCCCTACGAGCAGTACTTC,CASSLEGLAPYEQYF
.,TRBJ2-3,TRBV11-3,TRBD1,TGTGCCAGCAGCCAAAGATACAGGGGTGCGCAGTATTTT,CASSQRYRGAQYF
.,TRBJ1-2,TRBV27,.,TGTGCCAGCAGTCCACAGGATCTCACGAGGAACTATGGCTACACCTTC,CASSPQDLTRNYGYTF
.,TRBJ2-7,TRBV5-1,.,TGCGCCAGCAGCTTGTGGGGTGTGGGCCAGGGAACCTACGAGCAGTACTTC,CASSLWGVGQGTYEQYF
.,TRBJ2-7,TRBV7-2,.,TGTGCCAGCAGTCGTTGGACCTCCTACGAGCAGTACTTC,CASSRWTSYEQYF
.,TRBJ1-2,TRBV29-1,.,TGCAGCGTTGAAGAGCCCCCGGACGGAGCCTATGGCTACACCTTC,CSVEEPPDGAYGYTF
.,TRBJ2-2,TRBV20-1,.,TGCAGTGCTAGACCGATGGGGGGGAACACCGGGGAGCTGTTTTTT,CSARPMGGNTGELFF
few,TRBJ1-6,TRBV4-3,.,TGCGCCAGCAGCCAAGAGGCCTCGGGAAGCTCCTATAATTCACCCCTCCACTTT,CASSQEASGSSYNSPLHF
.,TRBJ2-6,TRBV28,.,TGTGCCAGCCGGGGAGGCGGAAACTCTGGGGCCAACGTCCTGACTTTC,CASRGGGNSGANVLTF
.,TRBJ1-1,TRBV19,TRBD1,TGTGCCAGTAGAATAACAGGGGGAACTGAAGCTTTCTTT,CASRITGGTEAFF
.,TRBJ1-5,TRBV6-1,.,TGTGCCAGCAGTGGACAGGCTAATCAGCCCCAGCATTTT,CASSGQANQPQHF
.,TRBJ2-7,TRBV12-3/TRBV12-4,.,TGTGCCAGCAGTTCCCCCCCGAGCTCCTACGAGCAGTACTTC,CASSSPPSSYEQYF
few,TRBJ1-5,TRBV2,.,TGTGCCAGCAATATTAATAGCAATCAGCCCCAGCATTTT,CASNINSNQPQHF
few,TRBJ2-3,TRBV11-3,TRBD2,TGTGCCAGCAGCTTTGGGGAGGGTACGCAGTATTTT,CASSFGEGTQYF
.,TRBJ2-5,TRBV2,.,TGTGCCAGCACAAACGGGGACATCCAAGAGACCCAGTACTTC,CASTNGDIQETQYF
.,TRBJ2-3,TRBV10-3,TRBD2,TGTGCCATCAGAGACCCGGGACTAGCATCAGATACGCAGTATTTT,CAIRDPGLASDTQYF
.,TRBJ2-2,TRBV7-2,.,TGTGCCAGCAGCTCAAGACAGGTAGACACCGGGGAGCTGTTTTTT,CASSSRQVDTGELFF
.,TRBJ2-3,TRBV21-1,.,TGTGCCAGCAGCGAGCGAGTAGCGGAAAGCACAGATACGCAGTATTTT,CASSERVAESTDTQYF
.,TRBJ2-1,TRBV10-3,TRBD1,TGTGCCATCGGCCTGGGACAGGGTGCCCGGGATGAGCAGTTCTTC,CAIGLGQGARDEQFF
.,TRBJ1-6,TRBV7-2,.,TGTGCCAGCAGCGCAGTAAATTCACCCCTCCACTTT,CASSAVNSPLHF
.,TRBJ1-1,TRBV6-2/TRBV6-3,.,TGTGCCAGCAGTTACGGGCAGAACACTGAAGCTTTCTTT,CASSYGQNTEAFF
.,TRBJ1-2,TRBV6-1,TRBD1,TGTGCCAGCAGGAGACGGCCGGGACAGGCGCCCGATGGCTACACCTTC,CASRRRPGQAPDGYTF
.,TRBJ2-5,TRBV20-1,TRBD2,TGCAGTGCGGTTACTAGCGTCCAAGAGACCCAGTACTTC,CSAVTSVQETQYF
few,TRBJ2-5,TRBV7-9,.,TGTGCCAGCTCTGACAGCCAAGAGACCCAGTACTTC,CASSDSQETQYF
few,TRBJ2-2,TRBV7-9,.,TGTGCCAGCAGCCCCCCCGGGGGGCGGACCGGGGAGCTGTTTTTT,CASSPPGGRTGELFF
few,TRBJ1-1,TRBV7-9,.,TGTGCCAGCAGCTTAGAAGGTGGGGGCTTGGGAGCTTTCTTT,CASSLEGGGLGAFF
.,TRBJ1-2,TRBV28,.,TGTGCCAGCAGCCGCCCTAGGGGCACTAACTATGGCTACACCTTC,CASSRPRGTNYGYTF
.,TRBJ2-6,TRBV25-1,TRBD2,TGTGCCAGCAGTGAATATGTTAGCGGGAACTCTGGGGCCAACGTCCTGACTTTC,CASSEYVSGNSGANVLTF
once,TRBJ1-5,TRBV25-1,.,TGTGCCAGTCTAACAGGTCAGCCCCAGCATTTT,CASLTGQPQHF
.,TRBJ2-7,TRBV11-2,TRBD1,TGTGCCAGCAGAAGGACAGGGAACTACGAGCAGTACTTC,CASRRTGNYEQYF
.,TRBJ2-6,TRBV5-1,.,TGCGCCAGCAGCTTGGCGGCAGAAATCTCTGGGGCCAACGTCCTGACTTTC,CASSLAAEISGANVLTF
.,TRBJ1-2,TRBV30,.,TGTGCCTGGACCGGGCCCTACTATGGCTACACCTTC,CAWTGPYYGYTF
.,TRBJ1-6,TRBV20-1,.,TGCAGTGCTAGAGATCCCGGGAGAAATTCACCCCTCCACTTT,CSARDPGRNSPLHF
.,TRBJ2-1,TRBV2,.,TGTGCCAGCACTCGGGTGACCTCCTACAATGAGCAGTTCTTC,CASTRVTSYNEQFF
few,TRBJ1-5,TRBV7-8,TRBD1,TGTGCCAGCAGCTTAGGTAGGGACAGGGGCAATCAGCCCCAGCATTTT,CASSLGRDRGNQPQHF
few,TRBJ1-2,TRBV27,.,TGTGCCAGCAGTCCGGACAGACCCCACTATGGCTACACCTTC,CASSPDRPHYGYTF
once,TRBJ1-1,TRBV15,.,TGTGCCACCAGCAGACAGAAGGGGGGCGGGAACACTGAAGCTTTCTTT,CATSRQKGGGNTEAFF
.,TRBJ1-1,TRBV12-3/TRBV12-4,TRBD1,TGTGCCAGCAGTTTCCAGGACAGGGCCACTGAAGCTTTCTTT,CASSFQDRATEAFF
once,TRBJ1-5,TRBV6-2/TRBV6-3,TRBD1,TGTGCCAGCAGGGCGGGACAGGTCTCAGGGCCCCAGCATTTT,CASRAGQVSGPQHF
.,TRBJ1-5,TRBV19,.,TGTGCCAGTAGTACCTCACAGGGACAGCCCCAGCATTTT,CASSTSQGQPQHF
.,TRBJ1-2,TRBV11-2,.,TGTGCCAGCAGCCGGACCGAAACTAACTATGGCTACACCTTC,CASSRTETNYGYTF
few,TRBJ2-3,TRBV20-1,TRBD2,TGCAGGGGAGGGTCGCCCACAGATACGCAGTATTTT,CRGGSPTDTQYF
.,TRBJ1-4,TRBV20-1,.,TGCAGTGCTAGGTACAATGAAAAACTGTTTTTT,CSARYNEKLFF
.,TRBJ1-1,TRBV2,.,TGTGCCAGCACCAAACAGGGAAACACTGAAGCTTTCTTT,CASTKQGNTEAFF
few,TRBJ2-2,TRBV27,.,TGTGCCAGCAGTCCTCCCGAGACCGGGGAGCTGTTTTTT,CASSPPETGELFF
few,TRBJ2-2,TRBV4-1,TRBD1,TGCGCCAGCAGCCGAGCTACACAGGGGGCAGGCGGGGAGCTGTTTTTT,CASSRATQGAGGELFF
.,TRBJ2-1,TRBV19,TRBD2,TGTGCCAGTAGTTTAGCGGGAGGCACCTACAATGAGCAGTTCTTC,CASSLAGGTYNEQFF
.,TRBJ2-2,TRBV6-1,.,TGTGCCAGCAATGGAGCCGGGGAGCTGTTTTTT,CASNGAGELFF
.,TRBJ2-4,TRBV4-1,.,TGCGCCAGCAGCCAAGACAGGGATGGGGGGAACATTCAGTACTTC,CASSQDRDGGNIQYF
.,TRBJ1-2,TRBV11-2,.,TGTGCCAGCAGCCCAGCTGGCTGGTATGGCTACACCTTC,CASSPAGWYGYTF
.,TRBJ1-6,TRBV2,.,TGTGCCAGCAGGGTAGGGGTTGGCTCACCCCTCCACTTT,CASRVGVGSPLHF
.,TRBJ2-2,TRBV20-1,.,TGCAGTGCTAGAGGGGGTGTGGCGGGGGCCACCACCGGGGAGCTGTTTTTT,CSARGGVAGATTGELFF